The TCR beta chain described here comes from a study of blood T cell repertoires in COVID-19. Overall study: Samples taken during acute and convalescent COVID-19 were collected in the United States, Italy and Spain. Sources were T cells, B-cell-depleted T cells, or PBMCs; the material itself was cDNA or gDNA.

This clone appeared once. This CDR3 spans 21 amino acids. CDR1 is MRHNA, CDR2 SNTAGT, per germline. Trimming cost V 0 bases and J 5 bases; bases outside gene matches: 19. As originally analysed: Scientists estimated how many nucleated cells there were by amplifying reference gene primers. Only in-frame clones appear in the TCRdb table, and some are missing; sequencing was by immunoSEQ multiplex PCR. The V and J calls and clone size come from that table; D and trimming were worked out from the DNA. The table records approximately 240,000 clones, just under 85% of them present only once. The source is a man aged 45-65 years with acute or convalescent COVID-19. Sequenced material: peripheral blood. V usage is TRBV6-4 and J usage is TRBJ2-2, with 9 bases fitting TRBD1. Here the CDR3 reads CASSDSYRGLGTNLGTGELFF. CDR3 coding DNA: TGTGCCAGCAGTGACTCATACAGGGGGCTTGGGACCAATCTAGGAACCGGGGAGCTGTTTTTT.